These 25 T cell receptor beta chains were all obtained from the same sample, sequenced in a study of PD-1 blockade in classical Hodgkin lymphoma. TCRdb's table, derived via immunoSEQ multiplex PCR, lists solely in-frame clones and lacks some. The data contain 30,000 or so clones, 65% to 90% of them singletons. Each patient experienced a relapse that followed autologous stem cell transplantation, and brentuximab vedotin exposure varied. Out of thawed PBMCs, magnetic negative selection purified CD4+ T cells. The specimen comprised CD4+ T cells from blood, sampled at baseline. These receptors came from a human donor with classical Hodgkin lymphoma.

This chain links TRBV6-4 with TRBJ1-1; D call uncertain. Germline CDR1 reads MRHNA; CDR2 reads SNTAGT. V was pared by 6 bases and J by 5 bases, with 13 bases between. This CDR3 is built from 13 residues. This CDR3 reads CASSAGSRTEAFF. Written as DNA, the CDR3 is TGTGCCAGCAGCGCAGGATCGCGGACTGAAGCTTTCTTT.

The genes are TRBV25-1 and TRBJ1-2; D is ambiguous. V lost 3 bases and J lost 2, with 16 bases in between. Germline values: CDR1 MGHDK, CDR2 SYGVNS. CDR3 length: 16 amino acids. DNA for the CDR3: TGTGCCAGCAGTGATATGTGGGCCGCGGGGAACTATGGCTACACCTTC. It yields the protein CASSDMWAAGNYGYTF.

The chain links TRBV19 to TRBJ2-5; weak D call: TRBD1 (5 bases). The CDR3 has 14 amino acids. Germline CDR1 LNHDA, CDR2 SQIVND (reference sequence). The V end lost 5 bases, the J end lost 2 bases, and 12 bases lay between the germline ends. This chain's CDR3 is CASSETDFQETQYF. CDR3 in DNA: TGTGCCAGTAGTGAGACAGATTTTCAAGAGACCCAGTACTTC.

This chain links TRBV7-2 with TRBJ2-5; no definite D call. The germline gives CDR1 SGHTA, CDR2 FQGNSA. V was cut by 5 bases and J by 4 bases, with 11 bases left in between. The CDR3 runs 13 residues. In DNA form, the CDR3 reads TGTGCCAGCAGCCCGCCATCGCGAGAGACCCAGTACTTC. It is translated as CASSPPSRETQYF.

V gene TRBV7-2 combines with J gene TRBJ1-1; 10 nucleotides line up with TRBD1. CDR1 and CDR2 from the germline V gene are SGHTA and FQGNSA. The CDR3 contains 18 residues. Trimming at V came to 5 bases and at J to 1 base, leaving 13 bases not matched to a gene. In DNA, the CDR3 is TGTGCCAGCAGCCTTTTCAGACAGGGGGCAGTAGCGAACACTGAAGCTTTCTTT. The encoded protein is CASSLFRQGAVANTEAFF.

V and J are TRBV2 and TRBJ1-4; 9 positions agree with TRBD1. Germline values: CDR1 SNHLY, CDR2 FYNNEI. CDR3 length equals 14 residues. V trimming: 4 bases; J trimming: 8 bases; junction bases outside the gene matches: 5. The CDR3 reads CASSGDRVGEKLFF. The DNA of the CDR3 is TGTGCCAGCAGTGGGGACAGGGTCGGGGAAAAACTGTTTTTT.

V usage is TRBV7-2 and J usage is TRBJ1-2; D not resolved. The CDR3 is made up of 15 amino acids. Trimming pared 5 bases from V and 2 bases from J, leaving 15 bases between. Germline CDR1 SGHTA, CDR2 FQGNSA. CDR3 nucleotides: TGTGCCAGCAGCCGTCCAGGTTCGCCAAACTATGGCTACACCTTC. Amino acid sequence: CASSRPGSPNYGYTF.

This clone was observed a few times. The chain couples TRBV30 to TRBJ1-2, with unresolved D. Per germline, CDR1 GTSNPN and CDR2 SVGIG (reference sequence). This CDR3 is built from 14 residues. Trimming shortened V by 2 bases and J by 4 bases, and 14 bases separated the two germline ends. The CDR3 here is CAWSHDVGLYGYTF. The CDR3 coding sequence is TGTGCCTGGAGTCACGATGTCGGGCTCTATGGCTACACCTTC.

The genes are TRBV30 and TRBJ1-6; D is ambiguous. Germline loops: CDR1 GTSNPN, CDR2 SVGIG (reference sequence). The CDR3 contains 17 residues. Trimming removed 1 base from V and 5 bases from J, with 18 bases in between. The DNA for the CDR3 is TGTGCCTGGAGTGGGCTAAGTTCCCTGAGGGATAATTCACCCCTCCACTTT. Translation: CAWSGLSSLRDNSPLHF. Supplemented by reference TRBV30 and TRBJ1-6, the full variable domain reads SQTIHQWPATLVQPVGSPLSLECTVEGTSNPNLYWYRQAAGRGLQLLFYSVGIGQISSEVPQNLSASRPQDRQFILSSKKLLLSDSGFYLCAWSGLSSLRDNSPLHFGNGTRLTVT.

V is TRBV11-2 and J is TRBJ1-2; D remains ambiguous. CDR3 length: 11 residues. In germline, CDR1 is SGHAT, CDR2 FQNNGV. Trimming removed 5 bases at V and 8 bases at J, with 9 bases between. This CDR3 is CASSQSGGYTF. The CDR3 DNA is TGTGCCAGCAGCCAGTCTGGGGGCTACACCTTC.

CDR3: CASSLLSVGEQFF. In DNA form, the CDR3 reads TGTGCCAGCAGCTTGCTGAGCGTCGGTGAGCAGTTCTTC. The chain carries TRBV5-4 and TRBJ2-1; D remains unclear. The germline V gene has CDR1 SGHNT and CDR2 YYREEE (reference sequence). CDR3 length: 13 amino acids. The V and J ends lost 1 base and 9 bases respectively, with 11 bases between them.

V and J are TRBV12-2 and TRBJ2-3; TRBD1 is taken as the D call from the table, unchecked against the DNA. TRBV12-2 is marked as a pseudogene. CDR3 size: 20 residues. The DNA for the CDR3 is TGTGCAAGTCGCTTAGTAATGAATTATAGACAGGGGGCTATGACAGATACGCAGTATTTT. It codes for CASRLVMNYRQGAMTDTQYF.

The chain employs TRBV11-2 and TRBJ2-1, with D unresolved. Germline-derived CDR1 and CDR2 are SGHAT and FQNNGV. The CDR3 loop spans 14 amino acids. V was trimmed by 1 base and J by 7 bases, leaving 11 bases between them. The CDR3 sequence is CASSLVRTRNEQFF. CDR3 coding DNA: TGTGCCAGCAGCTTAGTCCGGACGAGAAATGAGCAGTTCTTC.

V gene TRBV30 combines with J gene TRBJ2-7; D call uncertain. The CDR3 length is 11 residues. Germline V lookup: CDR1 GTSNPN, CDR2 SVGIG (reference sequence). Trimming pared 5 bases from V and 6 bases from J, leaving 11 bases between. CDR3: CAWALSGEQYF. CDR3 bases: TGTGCCTGGGCCCTCAGTGGCGAGCAGTACTTC.

The V gene is TRBV6-5, the J gene TRBJ2-3; 7 bases are a match to TRBD2. The germline V gene encodes CDR1 MNHEY and CDR2 SVGAGI. The CDR3 spans 14 residues. Trimming took 2 bases from V and 3 from J; bases not matched to a gene: 2. The CDR3 region has the DNA TGTGCCAGCAGTTACAGCGGGAAGACAGATACGCAGTATTTT. It yields the protein CASSYSGKTDTQYF.

The chain couples TRBV30 to TRBJ1-6; 9 nucleotides match TRBD1. Trimming at V came to 5 bases and at J to 9 bases, leaving 8 bases not matched to a gene. Germline assignment: CDR1 GTSNPN and CDR2 SVGIG (reference sequence). This CDR3 is 14 amino acids long. The CDR3, as DNA: TGTGCCTGGGCGTCAGGGACAGGGAGTTCACCCCTCCACTTT. It codes for CAWASGTGSSPLHF.

On this clone itself: At one end the junction does not follow the germline gene, possibly because of a read error. The V and J genes are TRBV19 and TRBJ2-4; TRBD1 matches at 7 bases. Germline V CDR1 and CDR2: LNHDA, SQIVND (reference sequence). This CDR3 is built from 15 residues. The CDR3 reads CASRIGQAHKNIQYF. The CDR3 DNA sequence: TGTGCCAGTAGAATAGGACAGGCACACAAAAACATTCAGTACTTC.

This clone came up once. This chain joins TRBV30 and TRBJ1-1; D is unclear. CDR1 is GTSNPN, CDR2 SVGIG, per germline (reference sequence). CDR3 size: 14 residues. With 4 bases removed from V and 5 bases from J, the gap between germline ends came to 17 bases. DNA for the CDR3: TGTGCCTGGAACAAGGCCAGCGGTGAGACTGAAGCTTTCTTT. Translation gives CAWNKASGETEAFF.

This chain uses TRBV5-1 with TRBJ2-2, with D unresolved. The CDR3 has 13 residues. Germline V gene data show CDR1 as SGHRS and CDR2 as YFSETQ. Trimming shortened V by 4 bases and J by 6 bases, and 10 bases separated the two germline ends. Here the CDR3 DNA reads TGCGCCAGCAGCCTGCCCGGACCCGGGGAGCTGTTTTTT. This gives the protein CASSLPGPGELFF. Full variable domain (outside the CDR3, taken from reference TRBV5-1 and TRBJ2-2): KAGVTQTPRYLIKTRGQQVTLSCSPISGHRSVSWYQQTPGQGLQFLFEYFSETQRNKGNFPGRFSGRQFSNSRSEMNVSTLELGDSALYLCASSLPGPGELFFGEGSRLTVL.

On this clone itself: Compared with germline, one end of the junction differs, possibly owing to a read error. The CDR3 DNA reads as TGTGCCAGCTCAGAGCTCCGGGACAGGGATTGTTGGTTC. This codes for CASSELRDRDCWF. The chain recombines TRBV18 with TRBJ2-7; TRBD1 agrees at 9 bases. The CDR3 is 13 amino acids. Looked up from germline, CDR1 is KGHSH and CDR2 is LQKENI.

Only a few counts were recorded for this clone. Additional DNA sequences in this sample encode the identical CDR3. The chain links TRBV10-3 to TRBJ2-7, with a possible D match to TRBD2 (5 bases). The germline V gene encodes CDR1 ENHRY and CDR2 SYGVKD. This CDR3 spans 13 amino acids. The V end was cut by 4 bases, the J end by 4 bases, with 11 bases between. In DNA form, the CDR3 reads TGTGCCATCAGTGCTGGTGGCGGGTACGAGCAGTACTTC. It specifies CAISAGGGYEQYF.

The gene calls are TRBV11-2 and TRBJ2-2, with D possibly TRBD2 on 5 matching bases. The germline V gene has CDR1 SGHAT and CDR2 FQNNGV. Trimming removed 0 bases from V and 6 bases from J, with 8 bases in between. CDR3 size: 14 residues. The CDR3 DNA reads as TGTGCCAGCAGCTTAGAGTGGGGAGCCGGGGAGCTGTTTTTT. It translates to CASSLEWGAGELFF.

The CDR3 region is CASSGNNQPQHF. For the CDR3, the DNA is TGTGCCAGCAGTGGGAACAATCAGCCCCAGCATTTT. The gene calls are TRBV7-6 and TRBJ1-5; no definite D call. V dropped 6 bases and J dropped 3 bases, with 6 bases sitting between them. Germline CDR1 SGHVS, CDR2 FNYEAQ. The CDR3 covers 12 residues.

This rearrangement joins TRBV10-3 to TRBJ1-1; 11 positions match TRBD1. This CDR3 contains 15 residues. The germline V gene encodes CDR1 ENHRY and CDR2 SYGVKD. The V segment lost 6 bases and the J segment 7 bases; nucleotides outside the gene matches: 10. CDR3 nucleotides: TGTGCCATCAGGGGAGGACAGGGGGCGCGGGATGAAGCTTTCTTT. Its translation: CAIRGGQGARDEAFF.

The chain is built from TRBV7-9 and TRBJ2-2, with D hard to call. CDR3 length: 14 residues. CDR1 is SEHNR, CDR2 FQNEAQ, per germline (reference sequence). The V end was cut by 0 bases, the J end by 3 bases, with 5 bases between. The CDR3 DNA reads as TGTGCCAGCAGCTTAGCGACTTACACCGGGGAGCTGTTTTTT. Translating gives CASSLATYTGELFF.